These 3 T cell receptor beta chains were sequenced from one sample in a study of human T cells and chemical hapten exposure. Time point meaning: pre-sensitization, week 0. Described treatment: therapeutic diphenylcyclopropenone sensitization with weekly scalp DPC. TCRdb reprocessed the RACE reads via MiXCR and lists one record per CDR3 protein. The repertoire holds about 68,000 distinct CDR3 sequences, with 11% as singletons. The source was whole blood, collected in connection with sensitization to the hapten diphenylcyclopropenone (DPC). Receptors were obtained from a woman aged 45-59 years with alopecia areata. Some clones in this sample may be carry-over from other donors' samples.

The rearrangement links TRBV28 to TRBJ2-7; TRBD2 is a possible D gene (6 bases). Germline-derived CDR1 and CDR2 are MDHEN and SYDVKM. The CDR3 has 13 amino acids. V shed 5 bases and J shed 6 bases, with 14 bases lying between them. The CDR3 bases are TGTGCCAGCAGTCTCGCCTGGAGGGGCGAGCAGTACTTC. Its translation: CASSLAWRGEQYF.

This clonotype occurred many times. The chain uses TRBV5-1 and TRBJ1-1; 7 positions match TRBD1. Germline assignment: CDR1 SGHRS and CDR2 YFSETQ. The CDR3 has 17 residues. With 4 bases clipped from V and 0 bases from J, the junction kept 12 bases outside the gene matches. In DNA form, the CDR3 reads TGCGCCAGCAGCCCGTTACAGGGGCTCCCTTTGAACACTGAAGCTTTCTTT. Protein: CASSPLQGLPLNTEAFF.

The chain recombines TRBV7-6 with TRBJ1-2; D not certain. Germline assignment: CDR1 SGHVS and CDR2 FNYEAQ. V lost 2 bases and J lost 5, with 6 bases in between. This CDR3 region has 12 residues. Here the CDR3 DNA reads TGTGCCAGCAGCTTAATTTCGTATGGCTACACCTTC. Translated: CASSLISYGYTF.